The present TCR beta chain was sequenced within a study of early T cells in non-severe SARS-CoV-2 infection. Study-level points and caveats: VDJdb-based annotation leaned toward anti-spike CD8 responses and missed private and CD4 specificities.

Germline V lookup: CDR1 MNHNS, CDR2 SASEGT. The CDR3 totals 15 residues. The V and J ends lost 6 bases and 4 bases, in that order; junction bases with no gene match: 12. TCRdb fed the 5' RACE reads into MiXCR, producing one record per CDR3 protein. The sample has roughly 86,000 distinct CDR3 sequences; 6% to 7% are singletons. This clonotype showed up just a few times. The antigen is unknown. V gene TRBV6-1 combines with J gene TRBJ2-7, with 7 bases that match TRBD2. The TCR comes from an adult who was a healthcare worker with PCR-confirmed SARS-CoV-2 infection or an uninfected control (not recorded which). The sequenced material came from whole blood. The CDR3 protein is CASSIFSGPGYEQYF. DNA of the CDR3: TGTGCCAGCAGCATATTTAGCGGGCCGGGGTACGAGCAGTACTTC.